A single sample is the source of the 27 T cell receptor beta chains below, sequenced in a study of beta chain features in type 1 diabetes. Overall study findings and caveats: Across all four CD4+ subsets, people with type 1 diabetes showed modestly shorter TCRB CDR3s.

Isolated RNA was reverse transcribed in full, so expressed TCRB transcripts were sequenced. The data were produced by immunoSEQ multiplex PCR, yet TCRdb's version contains in-frame clones alone and is incomplete. Altogether 300,000 to 400,000 clones are present, around 9.6% being singletons, with the ten largest covering about 0.64%. For these receptors, no antigen is known. The sequencing sample was made of central memory CD4+ T cells from blood. These receptors all come from a man younger than 40 with type 1 diabetes.

This clone was observed a few times. In DNA form, the CDR3 reads TGTGCCAGCAGCTTATCGTACAAAAGCTATGGCTACACCTTC. Translated: CASSLSYKSYGYTF. The chain links TRBV7-9 to TRBJ1-2, with D unresolved. The CDR3 length is 14 residues. V gave up 2 bases and J gave up 4 bases, with 11 bases separating them. Germline V lookup: CDR1 SEHNR, CDR2 FQNEAQ (reference sequence).

This chain links TRBV25-1 with TRBJ1-5; no clear D gene. Germline V gives CDR1 MGHDK, CDR2 SYGVNS. CDR3 length equals 12 residues. The V gene lost 5 bases and the J gene lost 3 bases, with 5 bases spanning the gap. The CDR3 DNA is TGTGCCAGCAGTTCCAACAATCAGCCCCAGCATTTT. Amino acid sequence: CASSSNNQPQHF.

In its sample, this clone was seen a few times. V usage is TRBV6-1 and J usage is TRBJ1-2; unclear D gene. Germline V gene lookup returns CDR1 MNHNS and CDR2 SASEGT. Deletions cut 3 bases from V and 0 bases from J, with 8 bases between. The CDR3 consists of 14 residues. Written as DNA, the CDR3 is TGTGCCAGCAGTGAGCCCCGGGCTAACTATGGCTACACCTTC. It encodes CASSEPRANYGYTF.

The V call is TRBV6-5, the J call TRBJ1-2; 9 nucleotides agree with TRBD1. Germline V gene data show CDR1 as MNHEY and CDR2 as SVGAGI. The trim removed 1 base at V and 8 bases at J, leaving 8 bases unmatched. The CDR3 covers 15 residues. CDR3 in DNA: TGTGCCAGCAGTTACTTCTCCCGGGACAGGGACGGCTACACCTTC. Protein: CASSYFSRDRDGYTF.

This clone was recorded a few times. The chain couples TRBV30 to TRBJ1-2, with TRBD1 matching over 7 bases. Trimming at V came to 1 base and at J to 3 bases, leaving 5 bases not matched to a gene. The CDR3 has 14 amino acids. CDR1 and CDR2 (germline): GTSNPN, SVGIG (reference sequence). CDR3 sequence (DNA): TGTGCCTGGAGTGGAGGGACAGACTACTATGGCTACACCTTC. It encodes CAWSGGTDYYGYTF.

The chain has TRBV6-1 and TRBJ2-1, with 7 bases matching TRBD2. The CDR3 consists of 15 residues. V lost 3 bases and J lost 3; bases outside the gene matches: 5. Germline V gives CDR1 MNHNS, CDR2 SASEGT. CDR3 coding DNA: TGTGCCAGCAGTGAGGAAGCGGGATTCTACAATGAGCAGTTCTTC. It encodes CASSEEAGFYNEQFF.

This sequence joins TRBV28 and TRBJ2-7, with TRBD1 matching over 7 bases. J lost 7 bases, V lost 4 bases, and 10 bases had no gene match. This CDR3 is built from 14 residues. The germline gives CDR1 MDHEN, CDR2 SYDVKM. CDR3 DNA: TGTGCCAGCAGTTCCACCGGGACAGTGCGTGAGCAGTACTTC. Encoded protein: CASSSTGTVREQYF.

This clone was detected a few times. The chain links TRBV18 to TRBJ2-1; TRBD2 is a possible D gene (5 bases). The V gene lost 2 bases and the J gene lost 7 bases, with 18 bases spanning the gap. The CDR3 consists of 16 residues. Looked up from germline, CDR1 is KGHSH and CDR2 is LQKENI. CDR3 in amino acids: CASSPTDSHGGNEQFF. For the CDR3, the DNA is TGTGCCAGCTCACCAACGGACTCCCATGGTGGTAATGAGCAGTTCTTC. The whole variable domain, filled in from reference TRBV18 and TRBJ2-1, reads NAGVMQNPRHLVRRRGQEARLRCSPMKGHSHVYWYRQLPEEGLKFMVYLQKENIIDESGMPKERFSAEFPKEGPSILRIQQVVRGDSAAYFCASSPTDSHGGNEQFFGPGTRLTVL.

The gene calls are TRBV4-2 and TRBJ2-7; unclear D gene. V lost 4 bases and J 0 bases, leaving 13 bases between the germline ends. The germline gives CDR1 LGHNA, CDR2 YNFKEQ. The CDR3 length is 15 residues. The CDR3 DNA sequence: TGTGCCAGCAGCCCTCCGACGGATGGCTCCTACGAGCAGTACTTC. Its protein is CASSPPTDGSYEQYF.

The sample holds a few counts of this clone. This sequence joins TRBV20-1 and TRBJ2-7, with D maybe TRBD2 (5 bases). Trimming stripped 6 bases from V and 2 bases from J, with 8 bases between. The V gene's germline CDR1 is DFQATT and CDR2 SNEGSKA (reference sequence). The length of the CDR3 is 11 residues. The CDR3 DNA is TGCAGTGCCTCCGGGACCTACGAGCAGTACTTC. Its protein product is CSASGTYEQYF.

In this sample, this clone turned up a few times. The chain employs TRBV7-9 and TRBJ2-5; 9 positions match TRBD1. The DNA end is a closer match to TRBJ2-7, so the J assignment may be wrong. This CDR3 has 16 amino acids. Germline V gene sequence: CDR1 SEHNR, CDR2 FQNEAQ (reference sequence). The CDR3 is CASSRGYGTGSDEQYF. The CDR3 DNA is TGTGCCAGCAGCCGGGGATACGGGACAGGGAGCGACGAGCAGTACTTC.

The V gene is TRBV6-5, the J gene TRBJ1-1; no reliable D call. The ends were cut back, 8 bases at V and 6 bases at J, with 16 bases in the middle. CDR1 is MNHEY, CDR2 SVGAGI, per germline. This CDR3 has 13 residues. The CDR3 nucleotides are TGTGCCAGCCTTCTACAAGGGTTCGCTGAAGCTTTCTTT. Residues: CASLLQGFAEAFF.

The V gene is TRBV5-4, the J gene TRBJ2-1; D is possibly TRBD2 (5 bases). Looked up from germline, CDR1 is SGHNT and CDR2 is YYREEE (reference sequence). Trimming took 0 bases from V and 7 from J, leaving 14 bases between them. The CDR3 has 15 amino acids. The chain's CDR3 is CASSLALAERNEQFF. As DNA, the CDR3 is TGTGCCAGCAGCTTGGCCCTAGCAGAAAGGAATGAGCAGTTCTTC.

The V and J genes are TRBV7-6 and TRBJ2-5; D is unresolved. CDR3 length: 13 amino acids. CDR1 is SGHVS, CDR2 FNYEAQ, per germline. Between the trimmed V and J ends, which lost 3 bases and 5 bases, there was a span of 10 bases. CDR3 bases: TGTGCCAGCAGCTTTCAAGTAGGGGAGACCCAGTACTTC. Encoded protein: CASSFQVGETQYF.

This clone showed up just a few times. V usage is TRBV6-5 and J usage is TRBJ1-2; 7 positions agree with TRBD1. Germline assignment: CDR1 MNHEY and CDR2 SVGAGI. The CDR3 spans 14 residues. V shed 2 bases, J shed 2 bases, and the junction held 2 bases outside the gene matches. The CDR3 DNA sequence: TGTGCCAGCAGTTACAACAGGGGAAACTATGGCTACACCTTC. Encoded protein: CASSYNRGNYGYTF.

The V call is TRBV27, the J call TRBJ1-1, with D perhaps matching TRBD1 (6 bases). This CDR3 has 13 residues. The V end was cut by 6 bases, the J end by 8 bases, with 16 bases between. Germline lookup yields CDR1 MNHEY and CDR2 SMNVEV (reference sequence). This CDR3 reads CASSSIVGAEAFF. The CDR3 bases are TGTGCCAGCAGCTCTATCGTGGGGGCGGAAGCTTTCTTT.

This clone was observed a few times. The chain has TRBV5-1 and TRBJ2-1; D might be TRBD1 or TRBD2, each matching 5 bases. Trimming left V 0 bases short and J 4 bases short, with 11 bases between. The CDR3 consists of 15 residues. Germline assignment: CDR1 SGHRS and CDR2 YFSETQ. The CDR3 protein is CASSLVRDGYNEQFF. The CDR3 DNA sequence: TGCGCCAGCAGCTTGGTCCGGGACGGTTACAATGAGCAGTTCTTC.

V usage is TRBV7-2 and J usage is TRBJ1-1, with D maybe TRBD1 (6 bases). The CDR3 is 15 amino acids. CDR1 SGHTA and CDR2 FQGNSA come from the germline V gene. The V and J ends lost 5 bases and 4 bases respectively, with 17 bases between them. Here the CDR3 reads CASSRTTGLGTEAFF. The CDR3 nucleotides are TGTGCCAGCAGCCGGACCACAGGGTTAGGCACTGAAGCTTTCTTT.

This rearrangement joins TRBV7-2 to TRBJ1-2; weak D call: TRBD1 (5 bases). Germline V lookup: CDR1 SGHTA, CDR2 FQGNSA. This CDR3 contains 14 residues. Trimming took off 4 bases at V and 7 bases at J, with 16 bases between the two ends. The chain's CDR3 is CASSSQGGERGYTF. CDR3 coding DNA: TGTGCCAGCAGCTCCCAGGGCGGGGAGCGTGGCTACACCTTC.

The V gene is TRBV11-2, the J gene TRBJ2-2, with D perhaps matching TRBD2 (6 bases). The ends were cut back, 8 bases at V and 6 bases at J, with 13 bases in the middle. Germline V gene data show CDR1 as SGHAT and CDR2 as FQNNGV. This CDR3 is built from 13 residues. CDR3 bases: TGTGCCAGCGGGTCGGGAGAGTCCGGGGAGCTGTTTTTT. It encodes CASGSGESGELFF.

About this clone: A read error may be the cause here, since a much bigger clone is one base away. This chain links TRBV11-3 with TRBJ2-7; D unresolved. This CDR3 spans 12 amino acids. From germline, CDR1 is SGHNT and CDR2 YENEEA. The V end lost 3 bases, the J end lost 0 bases, and 3 bases lay between the germline ends. The CDR3 loop reads CASSLGSYEQYF. The CDR3 nucleotides read TGTGCCAGCAGCTTGGGCTCCTACGAGCAGTACTTC.

The table lists this clone with many counts. CDR3 nucleotide sequence: TGTGCCAGCAGCTTAGTGGCGGCAGGGGGCGTCGAGACCCAGTACTTC. Translation gives CASSLVAAGGVETQYF. This sequence joins TRBV7-2 and TRBJ2-5, with 8 bases identical to TRBD1. This CDR3 contains 16 residues. Losses at the gene ends were 1 base for V and 5 bases for J; bases not matched to a gene: 9. Looked up from germline, CDR1 is SGHTA and CDR2 is FQGNSA.

V usage is TRBV5-1 and J usage is TRBJ2-7; D is perhaps TRBD1 or TRBD2 (5 bases each). CDR1 and CDR2 (germline): SGHRS, YFSETQ. Between the trimmed V and J ends, which lost 4 bases and 0 bases, there was a span of 14 bases. The CDR3 covers 15 residues. CDR3 loop: CASSNPGRSSYEQYF. The CDR3 region has the DNA TGCGCCAGCAGCAATCCGGGACGGAGCTCCTACGAGCAGTACTTC.

In this sample, this clone turned up a few times. The chain joins TRBV7-2 to TRBJ2-5; unclear D gene. Germline V gives CDR1 SGHTA, CDR2 FQGNSA. The CDR3 spans 15 residues. The V end lost 5 bases, the J end lost 1 base, and 14 bases lay between the germline ends. The CDR3 loop is CASSIRAGLQETQYF. The DNA of the CDR3 is TGTGCCAGCAGCATAAGAGCCGGCCTCCAAGAGACCCAGTACTTC.

This clone was seen a handful of times. Other nucleotide sequences from this sample produce the same CDR3. J is TRBJ2-1 and V is TRBV28; D uncertain. Germline loops: CDR1 MDHEN, CDR2 SYDVKM. V gave up 6 bases and J gave up 2 bases, with 8 bases separating them. The CDR3 has 13 amino acids. CDR3 in DNA: TGTGCCAGCAGCTCTGGTGCCTACAATGAGCAGTTCTTC. Translated, it gives CASSSGAYNEQFF.

This clone was observed at least ten times. The J gene is TRBJ1-1, the V gene TRBV7-9, with D maybe TRBD1 (6 bases). The ends were cut back, 11 bases at V and 1 base at J, with 14 bases in the middle. Germline V gene sequence: CDR1 SEHNR, CDR2 FQNEAQ (reference sequence). The CDR3 has 13 residues. CDR3 DNA: TGTGCCCGGGGGGGGCTCCCGAACACTGAAGCTTTCTTT. This sequence encodes CARGGLPNTEAFF.

The chain links TRBV7-9 to TRBJ2-7; possibly TRBD1 or TRBD2 for D (6 bases each). The CDR3 has 15 residues. The V gene lost 3 bases and the J gene lost 1 base, with 13 bases spanning the gap. CDR1 is SEHNR, CDR2 FQNEAQ, per germline (reference sequence). In nucleotides, the CDR3 is TGTGCCAGCAGCTTCCCCGAGGGGGGATCCTACGAGCAGTACTTC. Translating gives CASSFPEGGSYEQYF.